This T cell receptor beta chain was profiled in a study of T cell responses to AZD1222 COVID-19 vaccine. Findings and caveats of the study: No repertoire was sampled before or during the peak T cell response, only after it. Unmutated variant regions are reportedly targeted by nearly half of spike-specific TCRs. Most donors were white British and more were female, and clonal diversity was possibly underestimated. Baseline serology detected seropositivity in only six or seven AZD1222 recipients.

To note about this clone: What it recognizes is unknown.

Here immunoSEQ multiplex PCR was the method, and the copy in TCRdb shows in-frame clones only, minus some. The table has 100,000 to 150,000 clones, around 88% seen once; the top ten hold over 4.5%. The CDR3 length is 11 residues. Germline V gene sequence: CDR1 SEHNR, CDR2 FQNEAQ (reference sequence). V was pared by 6 bases and J by 7 bases, with 9 bases between. The chain combines TRBV7-9 with TRBJ1-1; D is possibly TRBD1 (5 bases). The sequence came from an adult in good health. The sequencing used peripheral blood, collected on day 0 of AZD1222 vaccination. The CDR3 region is CASRGLGEAFF. CDR3 coding DNA: TGTGCCAGCAGGGGGCTGGGTGAAGCTTTCTTT.